This TCR beta chain was obtained from a study of T cells in Graves' hyperthyroidism and ophthalmopathy. Authors of the study amplified TCR beta CDR3 regions from RNA transcripts. When the TCR CDR3 underwent first-round RT-PCR, the HTBI primer set was used. TCRdb re-called the multiplex PCR reads through MiXCR, storing one row per CDR3 protein. Of about 610,000 distinct CDR3 sequences in the sample, roughly 15% were seen once. The CDR3 has 15 residues. Germline V gene lookup returns CDR1 ENHRY and CDR2 SYGVKD. V was clipped by 0 bases and J by 3 bases, with 9 bases between them. Pregnant or lactating patients were excluded, as were those with uncontrolled infection or other autoimmune disease.

The receptor comes from a woman in her forties with Graves' ophthalmopathy. The sequencing sample was made of blood. The V call is TRBV10-3, the J call TRBJ1-5, with D hard to call. DNA for the CDR3: TGTGCCATCAGTGAGTCGACAAGCAACAATCAGCCCCAGCATTTT. Translating it yields CAISESTSNNQPQHF.